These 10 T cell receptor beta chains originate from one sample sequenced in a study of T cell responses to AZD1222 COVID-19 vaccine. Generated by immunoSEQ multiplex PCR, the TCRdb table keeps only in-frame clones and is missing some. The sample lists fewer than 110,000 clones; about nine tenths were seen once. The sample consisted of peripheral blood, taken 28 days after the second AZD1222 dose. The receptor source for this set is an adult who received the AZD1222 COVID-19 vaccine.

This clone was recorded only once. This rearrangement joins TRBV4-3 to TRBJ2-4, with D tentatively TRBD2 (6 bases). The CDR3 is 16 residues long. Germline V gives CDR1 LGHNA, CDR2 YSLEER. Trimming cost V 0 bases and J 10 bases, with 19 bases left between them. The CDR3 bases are TGCGCCAGCAGCCAAGATCTCGGAGTAGGAGGGTTGATTCAGTACTTC. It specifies CASSQDLGVGGLIQYF.

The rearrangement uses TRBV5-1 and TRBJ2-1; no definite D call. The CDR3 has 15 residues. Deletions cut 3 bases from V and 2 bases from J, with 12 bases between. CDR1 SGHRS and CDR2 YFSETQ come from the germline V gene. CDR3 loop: CASSSGPTAYNEQFF. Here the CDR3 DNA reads TGCGCCAGCAGCTCCGGGCCTACCGCCTACAATGAGCAGTTCTTC.

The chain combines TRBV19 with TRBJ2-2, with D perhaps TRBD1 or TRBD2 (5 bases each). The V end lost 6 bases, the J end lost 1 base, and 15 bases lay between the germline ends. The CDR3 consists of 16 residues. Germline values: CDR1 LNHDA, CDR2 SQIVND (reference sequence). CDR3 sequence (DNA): TGTGCCAGTAGACCAAGGACGGGGCGGAACACCGGGGAGCTGTTTTTT. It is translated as CASRPRTGRNTGELFF.

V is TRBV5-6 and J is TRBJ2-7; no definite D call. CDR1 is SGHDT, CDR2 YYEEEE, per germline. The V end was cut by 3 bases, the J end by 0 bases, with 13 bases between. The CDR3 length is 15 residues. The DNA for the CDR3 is TGTGCCAGCAGCTCGGACGTGAGAGACTCCTACGAGCAGTACTTC. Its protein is CASSSDVRDSYEQYF.

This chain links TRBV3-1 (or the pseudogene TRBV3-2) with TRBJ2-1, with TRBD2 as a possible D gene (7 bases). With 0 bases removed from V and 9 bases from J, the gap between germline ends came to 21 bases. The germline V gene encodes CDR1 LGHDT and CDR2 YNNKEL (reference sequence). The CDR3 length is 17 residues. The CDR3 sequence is CASSQDRGGFPRGEQFF. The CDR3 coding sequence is TGTGCCAGCAGCCAAGATAGGGGGGGCTTCCCTAGGGGTGAGCAGTTCTTC.

CDR3 DNA: TGTGCCAGCAGTTCCCCGGGACAGGGCACTGAAGCTTTCTTT. Protein: CASSSPGQGTEAFF. The J gene is TRBJ1-1, the V gene TRBV28; 9 nucleotides match TRBD1. CDR3 length: 14 residues. V dropped 4 bases and J dropped 4; count of bases not matched to a gene: 4. The germline CDR1 and CDR2 sequences are MDHEN and SYDVKM.

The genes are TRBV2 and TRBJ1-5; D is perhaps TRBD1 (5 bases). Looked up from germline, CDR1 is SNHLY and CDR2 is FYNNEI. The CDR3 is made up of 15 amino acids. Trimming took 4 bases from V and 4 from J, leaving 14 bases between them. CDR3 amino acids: CASSGGQGVNQPQHF. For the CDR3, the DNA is TGTGCCAGCAGTGGAGGGCAGGGTGTGAATCAGCCCCAGCATTTT.

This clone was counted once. The CDR3 is CASSLPGLAGGDTQYF. CDR3 DNA sequence: TGTGCCAGCAGCCTTCCCGGACTAGCGGGAGGAGATACGCAGTATTTT. This chain uses TRBV5-4 with TRBJ2-3; 14 nucleotides line up with TRBD2. V shed 4 bases, J shed 5 bases, and the junction held 6 bases outside the gene matches. Germline CDR1 reads SGHNT; CDR2 reads YYREEE (reference sequence). The CDR3 is made up of 16 amino acids.

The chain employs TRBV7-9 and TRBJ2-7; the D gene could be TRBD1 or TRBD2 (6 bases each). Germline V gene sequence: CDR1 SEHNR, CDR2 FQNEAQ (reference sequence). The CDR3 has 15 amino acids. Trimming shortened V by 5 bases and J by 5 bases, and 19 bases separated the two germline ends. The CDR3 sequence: CASSLKDSGGDEQYF. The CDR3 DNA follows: TGTGCCAGCAGCCTTAAGGACAGTGGCGGGGACGAGCAGTACTTC.

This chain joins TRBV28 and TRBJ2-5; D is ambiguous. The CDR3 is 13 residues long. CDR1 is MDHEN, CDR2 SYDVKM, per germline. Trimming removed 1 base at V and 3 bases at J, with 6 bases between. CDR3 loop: CASSLFAEETQYF. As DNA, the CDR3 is TGTGCCAGCAGTTTATTTGCGGAAGAGACCCAGTACTTC.